This T cell receptor (beta chain) was identified during a study of T cell responses to AZD1222 COVID-19 vaccine. Study-wide results and caveats: Regions left unmutated in variants are reportedly the target of nearly half of spike-specific TCRs.

Libraries were prepared by immunoSEQ multiplex PCR; TCRdb keeps only in-frame clonotypes and omits some of them. The repertoire includes just over 80,000 clones, around 90% of them detected once, and over 5.5% sits in the top ten. The V end was cut by 0 bases, the J end by 2 bases, with 8 bases between. Germline V gives CDR1 SGHDN, CDR2 FVKESK. This CDR3 spans 14 amino acids. As for this clone: The antigen is unknown.

This clonotype originated in an adult in good health. The chain uses TRBV14 and TRBJ2-7; D is uncertain. The source was peripheral blood, collected on day 0 of AZD1222 vaccination. The CDR3 DNA reads TGTGCCAGCAGCCAAGACAGTACCACCTACGAGCAGTACTTC. Amino acids: CASSQDSTTYEQYF.